The sample holds a few counts of the clone carrying this T cell receptor (beta chain). Its antigen is still unknown. The data were obtained in a study of T-cell reconstitution after alpha-beta-depleted transplantation in children. Findings of the study overall: Newly produced T cells mostly provided counts and TCRbeta diversity after one year, as hyperexpanded clones declined. The origin of high day-60 TCRbeta diversity in some patients lay in surviving recipient T cells and thymic progenitors. Alpha-beta T cells present about two months after transplant were reported to originate from several hundred expanded graft clones.

Unique molecular identifiers were incorporated during preparation of the TCRbeta library. MiXCR was run by TCRdb on the PCR reads, yielding one entry per CDR3 protein. This sample yields around 440,000 distinct CDR3 sequences, of which 15% to 20% are seen a single time; over 25% belongs to the top ten. Trimming shortened V by 7 bases and J by 2 bases, and 10 bases separated the two germline ends. The germline gives CDR1 SNHLY, CDR2 FYNNEI. This CDR3 comprises 13 residues. The source is a boy under three years old who had a stem cell transplant for Wiskott-Aldrich syndrome, so the T cells may come from the graft donor. This rearrangement joins TRBV2 to TRBJ2-3; D may match TRBD1 or TRBD2 (5 bases each). The specimen was PBMCs, mostly from graft donor cells, collected 360 days after TCRalphabeta/CD19-depleted stem cell transplant. CDR3 DNA sequence: TGTGCCAGCACCGAGGGGTTCACAGATACGCAGTATTTT. This sequence encodes CASTEGFTDTQYF.